Sequencing of this T cell receptor beta chain was carried out in a study of graft-versus-host responses after intestinal transplantation. Assay used: immunoSEQ multiplex PCR; TCRdb lists only in-frame clones, some missing. The repertoire has 40,000 or so clones, over 85% of them found once; the top ten carry less than 4%. The germline CDR1 and CDR2 sequences are SGDLS and YYNGEE. The CDR3 is 18 residues long. V gave up 1 base and J gave up 6 bases, with 24 bases separating them. The sequences come from PBMCs, collected less than 750 days after intestinal transplantation. The sequence was obtained from a human patient who received an intestinal transplant, so some T cells may come from the graft donor. This chain uses TRBV9 with TRBJ2-3; the D gene is possibly TRBD2 (7 bases). Written as DNA, the CDR3 is TGTGCCAGCAGCGTACCCCATGGCGGGGGCCAGCCAGTGGATACGCAGTATTTT. The encoded protein is CASSVPHGGGQPVDTQYF.